The 18 T cell receptor beta chains in this list originate from one sample, sequenced in a study of regulatory T cells in long-lasting Graves disease. With iRepertoire HTBI primers and Arm-PCR of CDR3 regions, TCR beta libraries were built. TCRdb used MiXCR to reprocess the multiplex PCR reads, holding one entry per CDR3 protein. The repertoire holds approximately 460,000 distinct CDR3 sequences, with about a sixth as singletons. This sample's time point: newly diagnosed GD, antithyroid drugs for less than 3 months. Extracted PBMC RNA gave rise to the TCR library. The data also belong to a second study, concerning T cells in Graves' hyperthyroidism and ophthalmopathy.

The sequences come from peripheral blood mononuclear cells (PBMCs), collected at new diagnosis, from a patient treated with antithyroid drugs. All receptors come from a woman aged 25 to 39 with Graves disease.

V gene TRBV29-1 combines with J gene TRBJ2-7, with a weak D call TRBD2 (5 bases). The ends were cut back, 5 bases at V and 2 bases at J, with 19 bases in the middle. Per germline, CDR1 SQVTM and CDR2 ANQGSEA. The length of the CDR3 is 15 residues. The chain's CDR3 is CSVYGRRRPTYEQYF. The DNA for the CDR3 is TGCAGCGTTTATGGACGGAGGAGACCGACCTACGAGCAGTACTTC.

This clonotype was seen at least ten times. This chain joins TRBV27 and TRBJ2-2, with a possible D match to TRBD2 (5 bases). This CDR3 is 13 amino acids long. V was cut by 4 bases and J by 7 bases, with 10 bases left in between. CDR1 and CDR2 (germline): MNHEY, SMNVEV (reference sequence). This chain's CDR3 is CASSSSAGGELFF. As DNA, the CDR3 is TGTGCCAGCAGTTCCAGTGCGGGCGGGGAGCTGTTTTTT.

The V call is TRBV27, the J call TRBJ1-1; 7 nucleotides agree with TRBD1. This CDR3 has 14 residues. Germline V gene sequence: CDR1 MNHEY, CDR2 SMNVEV (reference sequence). Germline trimming cut 5 bases from V and 5 bases from J; bases unmatched to any gene: 8. The CDR3 sequence: CASSPDRVGTEAFF. CDR3 in DNA: TGTGCCAGCAGTCCAGACAGGGTCGGAACTGAAGCTTTCTTT.

This clonotype has only a few counts. The chain couples TRBV29-1 to TRBJ2-5, with TRBD2 identical over 8 bases. The CDR3 extends over 14 amino acids. Trimming took 3 bases from V and 1 from J; bases not matched to a gene: 4. The germline V gene encodes CDR1 SQVTM and CDR2 ANQGSEA. CDR3 amino acids: CSVDRAGVQETQYF. The DNA of the CDR3 is TGCAGCGTTGATCGAGCGGGAGTCCAAGAGACCCAGTACTTC.

Remarks on this clonotype: A much larger clone sits a single nucleotide away, making a read error possible. This likely comes from a read error, as the CDR3 has no conserved phenylalanine or tryptophan at its end. The chain couples TRBV7-3 to TRBJ2-1, with 16 positions matching TRBD2. The J segment lost 7 bases and the V segment lost 4 bases, leaving 4 bases of the junction unmatched. CDR3 length: 16 amino acids. The germline CDR1 and CDR2 sequences are SGHTA and FQGTGA. The CDR3 DNA sequence: TGTGCCAGCAGCTCGGGACTAGCGGGAGGGAGGAATGAGCAGTTCTTA. Protein sequence: CASSSGLAGGRNEQFL.

This clonotype has a handful of counts. This CDR3 reads CASSGGPGQTEAFF. CDR3 DNA sequence: TGTGCCAGCAGCGGGGGGCCCGGACAGACTGAAGCTTTCTTT. The V gene is TRBV9, the J gene TRBJ1-1, with D tentatively TRBD1 (6 bases). The CDR3 has 14 amino acids. Germline-derived CDR1 and CDR2 are SGDLS and YYNGEE. Trimming removed 3 bases at V and 5 bases at J, with 14 bases between.

This clonotype was picked up many times. V usage is TRBV11-2 and J usage is TRBJ2-1; TRBD2 aligns across 12 bases. The V segment lost 0 bases and the J segment 12 bases; nucleotides outside the gene matches: 12. There are 17 residues in the CDR3. Per germline, CDR1 SGHAT and CDR2 FQNNGV. The CDR3 region is CASSLDGASGRALAQFF. The DNA of the CDR3 is TGTGCCAGCAGCTTAGATGGGGCTAGCGGGAGGGCCTTGGCGCAGTTCTTC.

In its sample, this clonotype was seen a few times. The chain couples TRBV7-2 to TRBJ2-4; D is uncertain. The CDR3 is made up of 15 amino acids. V was shortened by 2 bases and J by 0 bases, with 8 bases between the two germline ends. The germline CDR1 and CDR2 sequences are SGHTA and FQGNSA. The CDR3 sequence: CASSLYPTAKNIQYF. In DNA form, the CDR3 reads TGTGCCAGCAGCTTATACCCCACAGCCAAAAACATTCAGTACTTC.

This clonotype has a count of ten or more. This chain links TRBV27 with TRBJ1-1, with 7 nucleotides matching TRBD1. The CDR3 covers 12 residues. Trimming took 5 bases from V and 6 from J; bases not matched to a gene: 3. Germline assignment: CDR1 MNHEY and CDR2 SMNVEV (reference sequence). CDR3 amino acids: CASSMTGSEAFF. The DNA for the CDR3 is TGTGCCAGCAGTATGACAGGGTCTGAAGCTTTCTTT.

This clonotype appeared a few times. At one end, the junction sequence differs from germline, possibly due to a read error. The chain couples TRBV16 to TRBJ1-3; weak D call: TRBD1 (6 bases). The CDR3 sequence is 16 residues long. From germline, CDR1 is KGHSY and CDR2 FQNENV. The DNA for the CDR3 is TGTGCCAGCAGCCACGCTTTCGGACAGTCTGAAAACACCATATATTTT. Translated, it gives CASSHAFGQSENTIYF.

At least ten counts were recorded for this clonotype. The rearrangement links TRBV12-5 to TRBJ2-1; 11 bases are shared with TRBD2. Germline CDR1 LGHNT, CDR2 FRNRAP. This CDR3 has 19 amino acids. V dropped 1 base and J dropped 3; count of bases not matched to a gene: 11. DNA of the CDR3: TGTGCTAGTGGTTTGGGCCGACCGGGACTAGCGGATCTCTACAATGAGCAGTTCTTC. Translated, it gives CASGLGRPGLADLYNEQFF.

The table lists this clonotype with many counts. The chain joins TRBV28 to TRBJ1-1, with TRBD1 matching 7 bases. CDR1 is MDHEN, CDR2 SYDVKM, per germline. The J segment lost 5 bases and the V segment lost 7 bases, leaving 10 bases of the junction unmatched. There are 14 residues in the CDR3. CDR3 region: CASTQGGRNTEAFF. DNA for the CDR3: TGTGCCAGCACCCAGGGGGGTCGTAATACTGAAGCTTTCTTT.

The rearrangement joins TRBV29-1 to TRBJ2-1; D gene unclear. V gave up 0 bases and J gave up 13 bases, with 7 bases separating them. The CDR3 has 10 amino acids. Germline V lookup: CDR1 SQVTM, CDR2 ANQGSEA. The CDR3 bases are TGCAGCGTTGAAGACCCCTTACAGTTCTTC. Translation: CSVEDPLQFF.

This clonotype was observed once. J is TRBJ2-2 and V is TRBV29-1, with D possibly TRBD2 on 6 matching bases. The germline V gene encodes CDR1 SQVTM and CDR2 ANQGSEA. The length of the CDR3 is 13 residues. The V end was cut by 4 bases, the J end by 7 bases, with 13 bases between. In nucleotides, the CDR3 is TGCAGCGTTGTTCGGCAGGGAGGCGGGGAGCTGTTTTTT. It translates to CSVVRQGGGELFF.

This clonotype occurred many times. The rearrangement joins TRBV27 to TRBJ1-5, with TRBD1 as a possible D gene (5 bases). The germline V gene encodes CDR1 MNHEY and CDR2 SMNVEV (reference sequence). The CDR3 consists of 13 residues. The V end was cut by 8 bases, the J end by 4 bases, with 12 bases between. The CDR3 DNA is TGTGCCAGCGGATTCGGGACTAATCAGCCCCAGCATTTT. Protein product: CASGFGTNQPQHF.

A single count supports this clonotype. This chain uses TRBV29-1 with TRBJ1-3, with 10 positions matching TRBD1. The germline V gene encodes CDR1 SQVTM and CDR2 ANQGSEA. The CDR3 extends over 14 amino acids. V trimming: 6 bases; J trimming: 0 bases; junction bases outside the gene matches: 2. Written as DNA, the CDR3 is TGCAGCGTGGGACAGGGGAGCTCTGGAAACACCATATATTTT. Translating gives CSVGQGSSGNTIYF. The full variable domain, with the rest looked up from reference TRBV29-1 and TRBJ1-3, is SAVISQKPSRDICQRGTSLTIQCQVDSQVTMMFWYRQQPGQSLTLIATANQGSEATYESGFVIDKFPISRPNLTFSTLTVSNMSPEDSSIYLCSVGQGSSGNTIYFGEGSWLTVV.

This clonotype was counted many times. The chain has TRBV11-2 and TRBJ2-1, with no clear D. The CDR3 contains 13 residues. Germline V gene sequence: CDR1 SGHAT, CDR2 FQNNGV. V was shortened by 1 base and J by 9 bases, with 10 bases between the two germline ends. CDR3 in amino acids: CASSLGFRSEQFF. The CDR3 bases are TGTGCCAGCAGCTTAGGTTTCCGGAGTGAGCAGTTCTTC.

This clonotype came up a few times. The chain's CDR3 is CASSLGTGSARLFF. For the CDR3, the DNA is TGCGCCAGCAGCCTCGGGACAGGCTCCGCGCGACTGTTTTTT. The genes are TRBV5-1 and TRBJ1-4, with TRBD1 matching over 8 bases. This CDR3 is 14 amino acids long. CDR1 and CDR2 (germline): SGHRS, YFSETQ. Trimming removed 4 bases from V and 13 bases from J; junction bases left unmatched: 12.